This T cell receptor (beta chain) derives from a study of T cells in Graves' hyperthyroidism and ophthalmopathy. This clonotype was recorded many times. Researchers amplified the TCR beta CDR3 regions from RNA transcripts. The TCR CDR3 first-round RT-PCR relied on the HTBI primer set. TCRdb re-called the multiplex PCR reads through MiXCR, storing one row per CDR3 protein. In the table there are some 270,000 distinct CDR3 sequences, approximately 13% of which are singletons. Germline CDR1 is MDHEN and CDR2 is SYDVKM. The CDR3 has 17 amino acids. V lost 3 bases and J lost 0, with 15 bases in between. J is TRBJ1-5 and V is TRBV28, with D unclear. The TCR sequence derives from a woman aged 40 to 49 with Graves' hyperthyroidism. The sample was blood. The chain's CDR3 is CASSFASAQYSNQPQHF. CDR3 DNA: TGTGCCAGCAGTTTTGCCTCGGCCCAGTATAGCAATCAGCCCCAGCATTTT.